A selection of T cell receptor beta chains follows, all from one sample in a study of liver allograft versus peripheral blood T cells. TCRdb fed the reads into MiXCR, producing one record per CDR3 protein. The sample consists of about 8,400 distinct CDR3 sequences, under 20% of them appearing once. These receptors were obtained from a human patient who had a liver transplant. The T cells may partly be graft donor cells. CDR3s include the opening cysteine and the closing phenylalanine or tryptophan. The D gene is left open where the match is weak. Size tells how often a clone was seen (once, few, many) or the class of an expanded clone, and some rows leave it out.

clone size,V gene,J gene,D gene,CDR3 protein,CDR3 DNA
-,TRBV6-2/TRBV6-3,TRBJ2-5,TRBD2,CASSLSGGAQETQYF,TGTGCCAGCAGTCTTAGCGGGGGGGCTCAAGAGACCCAGTACTTC
few,TRBV20-1,TRBJ1-1,-,CSAPGRDTEAFF,TGCAGTGCCCCCGGGCGGGACACTGAAGCTTTCTTT
many,TRBV16,TRBJ1-2,-,CASSQADGNYGYTF,TGTGCCAGCAGCCAAGCTGACGGTAACTATGGCTACACCTTC
-,TRBV11-1,TRBJ2-5,-,CASSFMRETQYF,TGTGCCAGCAGCTTTATGAGGGAGACCCAGTACTTC
few,TRBV12-3/TRBV12-4,TRBJ1-5,-,CASSLQGSNQPQHF,TGTGCCAGCAGTTTACAGGGGAGCAATCAGCCCCAGCATTTT
medium-sized,TRBV10-3,TRBJ1-6,-,CAISIQGSGDSPLHF,TGTGCCATCAGTATACAGGGAAGTGGTGATTCACCCCTCCACTTT
few,TRBV20-1,TRBJ1-6,TRBD1,CSARVDRGQNSPLHF,TGCAGTGCTAGAGTGGACAGGGGACAAAATTCACCCCTCCACTTT
-,TRBV7-9,TRBJ2-7,-,CASSPQMFYEQYF,TGTGCCAGCAGCCCTCAGATGTTCTACGAGCAGTACTTC
-,TRBV27,TRBJ1-1,-,CASGVGTEAFF,TGTGCCTCGGGGGTGGGCACTGAAGCTTTCTTT
few,TRBV28,TRBJ1-2,TRBD1,CASSWVPGGNYGYTF,TGTGCCAGCAGTTGGGTTCCAGGGGGAAACTATGGCTACACCTTC
few,TRBV10-3,TRBJ1-3,-,CATTRGSGNTIYF,TGTGCCACCACACGGGGCTCTGGAAACACCATATATTTT
-,TRBV27,TRBJ2-1,TRBD2,CASSLFLAGNNEQFF,TGTGCCAGCAGTTTATTCCTAGCGGGGAACAATGAGCAGTTCTTC
few,TRBV20-1,TRBJ2-7,-,CSPSPRESYEQYF,TGCAGTCCCTCCCCCAGGGAGTCCTACGAGCAGTACTTC
few,TRBV5-6,TRBJ2-1,TRBD2,CASSLGLAGGNEQFF,TGTGCCAGCAGCTTGGGTCTAGCGGGGGGAAATGAGCAGTTCTTC
-,TRBV6-5,TRBJ1-5,TRBD1,CASNKQGVESNQPQHF,TGTGCCAGCAATAAACAGGGGGTTGAAAGCAATCAGCCCCAGCATTTT
-,TRBV7-9,TRBJ2-2,-,CASSLVQGGNTGELFF,TGTGCCAGCAGCTTAGTCCAGGGAGGGAACACCGGGGAGCTGTTTTTT
-,TRBV9,TRBJ2-1,-,CASSPRGDLRDEQFF,TGTGCCAGCAGCCCCCGAGGGGACCTACGGGATGAGCAGTTCTTC
-,TRBV6-2/TRBV6-3,TRBJ1-5,TRBD1,CASGHRGGDQPQHF,TGTGCCAGCGGCCACAGGGGGGGGGATCAGCCCCAGCATTTT
few,TRBV20-1,TRBJ2-7,-,CSAEGQGDEQYF,TGCAGTGCGGAGGGGCAGGGGGACGAGCAGTACTTC
-,TRBV7-9,TRBJ2-2,-,CASSRNTGELFF,TGTGCCAGCAGTAGGAACACCGGGGAGCTGTTTTTT
medium-sized,TRBV13,TRBJ1-1,-,CASSFRMAGTEAFF,TGTGCCAGCAGCTTCCGCATGGCGGGCACTGAAGCTTTCTTT
few,TRBV12-3/TRBV12-4,TRBJ1-5,-,CASVDRPNQPQHF,TGTGCCAGCGTGGACAGACCCAATCAGCCCCAGCATTTT
medium-sized,TRBV19,TRBJ1-2,-,CASLGNRAYGYTF,TGTGCCAGTCTCGGCAATAGGGCTTATGGCTACACCTTC
medium-sized,TRBV27,TRBJ1-5,-,CASSLRGQPQHF,TGTGCCAGCAGTTTAAGGGGGCAGCCCCAGCATTTT
many,TRBV27,TRBJ1-1,-,CASSFLGEAFF,TGTGCCAGCAGTTTTTTAGGGGAAGCTTTCTTT
many,TRBV19,TRBJ1-6,-,CASSMEGWAVNSPLHF,TGTGCCAGTAGTATGGAGGGGTGGGCAGTTAATTCACCCCTCCACTTT
few,TRBV27,TRBJ2-7,-,CASSLSAHYEQYF,TGTGCCAGCAGTTTATCCGCCCACTACGAGCAGTACTTC
few,TRBV20-1,TRBJ1-1,-,CSARDYRQVNTEAFF,TGCAGTGCTAGAGATTACAGGCAGGTAAACACTGAAGCTTTCTTT
-,TRBV12-3/TRBV12-4,TRBJ1-5,-,CASSYGQPQHF,TGTGCCAGCAGCTATGGGCAGCCCCAGCATTTT
few,TRBV9,TRBJ1-4,-,CASSGGSTNEKLFF,TGTGCCAGCAGCGGAGGAAGCACTAATGAAAAACTGTTTTTT